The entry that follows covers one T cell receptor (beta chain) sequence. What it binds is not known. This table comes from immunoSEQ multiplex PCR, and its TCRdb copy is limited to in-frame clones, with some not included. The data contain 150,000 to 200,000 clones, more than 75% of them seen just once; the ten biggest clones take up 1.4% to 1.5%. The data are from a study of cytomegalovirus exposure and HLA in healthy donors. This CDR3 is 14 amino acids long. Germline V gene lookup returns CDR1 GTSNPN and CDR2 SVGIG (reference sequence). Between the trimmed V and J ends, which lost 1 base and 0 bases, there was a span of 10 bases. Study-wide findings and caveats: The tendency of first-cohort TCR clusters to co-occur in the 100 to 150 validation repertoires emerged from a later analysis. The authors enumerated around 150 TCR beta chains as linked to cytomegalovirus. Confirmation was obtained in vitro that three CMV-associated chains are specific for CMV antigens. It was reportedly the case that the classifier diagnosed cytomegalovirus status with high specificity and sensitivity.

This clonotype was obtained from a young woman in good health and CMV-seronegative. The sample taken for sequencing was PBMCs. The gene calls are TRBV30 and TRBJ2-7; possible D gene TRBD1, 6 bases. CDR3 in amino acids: CAWSDQGNSYEQYF. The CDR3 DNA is TGTGCCTGGAGTGATCAGGGGAACTCCTACGAGCAGTACTTC.